This T cell receptor (beta chain) is from a study of glioma-infiltrating T cells after dendritic cell vaccination. CDR1 and CDR2 (germline): MDHEN, SYDVKM. V lost 4 bases, J lost 2 bases, and 7 bases stayed unmatched. The CDR3 contains 15 residues. Time point given: after dendritic cell vaccination, including at tumor progression/relapse. The method was immunoSEQ multiplex PCR; TCRdb's version includes in-frame clones alone and lacks a portion of them. The table shows about 46,000 clones, with about 88% occurring only once. This receptor was identified in a human donor with glioblastoma. The source was blood, collected after dendritic cell vaccination. V gene TRBV28 combines with J gene TRBJ1-2, with 7 bases matching TRBD1. The DNA of the CDR3 is TGTGCCAGCAGTTCCTCATCGACAGGGAACTATGGCTACACCTTC. This sequence encodes CASSSSSTGNYGYTF.